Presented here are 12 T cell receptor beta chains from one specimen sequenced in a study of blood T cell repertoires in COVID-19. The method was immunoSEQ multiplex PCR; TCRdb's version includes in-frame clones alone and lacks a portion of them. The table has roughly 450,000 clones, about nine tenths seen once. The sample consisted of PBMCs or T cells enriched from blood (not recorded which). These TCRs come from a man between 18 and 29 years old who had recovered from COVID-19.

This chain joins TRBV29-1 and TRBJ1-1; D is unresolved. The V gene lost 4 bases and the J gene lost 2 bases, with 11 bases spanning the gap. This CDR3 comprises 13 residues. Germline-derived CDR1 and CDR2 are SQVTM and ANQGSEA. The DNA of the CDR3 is TGCAGCGTTGCGGCACAGAGAAACACTGAAGCTTTCTTT. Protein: CSVAAQRNTEAFF.

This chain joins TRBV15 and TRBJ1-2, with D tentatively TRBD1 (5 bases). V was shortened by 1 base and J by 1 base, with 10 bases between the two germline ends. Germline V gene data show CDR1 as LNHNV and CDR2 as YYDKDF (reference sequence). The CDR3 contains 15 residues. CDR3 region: CATSRVQGNNYGYTF. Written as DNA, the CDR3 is TGTGCCACCAGCAGAGTTCAGGGAAATAACTATGGCTACACCTTC.

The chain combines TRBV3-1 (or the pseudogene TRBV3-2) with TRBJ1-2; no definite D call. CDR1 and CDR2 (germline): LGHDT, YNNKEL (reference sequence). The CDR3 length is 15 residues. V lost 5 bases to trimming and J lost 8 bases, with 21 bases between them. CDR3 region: CASSYGVGVPVGYTF. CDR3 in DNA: TGTGCCAGCAGCTACGGAGTGGGTGTTCCGGTAGGCTACACCTTC.

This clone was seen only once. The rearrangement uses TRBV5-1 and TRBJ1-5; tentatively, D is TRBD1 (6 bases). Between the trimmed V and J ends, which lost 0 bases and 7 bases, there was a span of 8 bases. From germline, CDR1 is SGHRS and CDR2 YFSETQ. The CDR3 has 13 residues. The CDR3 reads CASSLDRDQPQHF. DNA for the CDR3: TGCGCCAGCAGCTTGGACAGGGACCAGCCCCAGCATTTT.

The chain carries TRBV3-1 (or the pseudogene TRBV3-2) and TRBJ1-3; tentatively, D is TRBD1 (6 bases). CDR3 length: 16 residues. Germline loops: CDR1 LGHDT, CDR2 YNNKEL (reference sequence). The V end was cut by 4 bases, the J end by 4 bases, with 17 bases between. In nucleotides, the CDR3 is TGTGCCAGCAGCCGGGCGCTCAGGACAGCGGGAAACACCATATATTTT. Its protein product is CASSRALRTAGNTIYF.

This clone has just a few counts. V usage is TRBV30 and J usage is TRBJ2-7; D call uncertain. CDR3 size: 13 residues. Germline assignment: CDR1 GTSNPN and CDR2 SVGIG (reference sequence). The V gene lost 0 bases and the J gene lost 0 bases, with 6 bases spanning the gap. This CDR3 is CAWSVTASYEQYF. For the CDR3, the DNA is TGTGCCTGGAGTGTGACTGCCTCCTACGAGCAGTACTTC.

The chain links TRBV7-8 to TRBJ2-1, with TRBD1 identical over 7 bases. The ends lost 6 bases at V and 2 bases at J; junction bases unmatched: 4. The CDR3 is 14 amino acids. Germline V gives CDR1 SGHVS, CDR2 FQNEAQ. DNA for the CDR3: TGTGCCAGCAGTGGACAGGCGACCTACAATGAGCAGTTCTTC. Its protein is CASSGQATYNEQFF. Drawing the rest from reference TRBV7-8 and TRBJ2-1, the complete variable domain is GAGVSQSPRYKVAKRGQDVALRCDPISGHVSLFWYQQALGQGPEFLTYFQNEAQLDKSGLPSDRFFAERPEGSVSTLKIQRTQQEDSAVYLCASSGQATYNEQFFGPGTRLTVL.

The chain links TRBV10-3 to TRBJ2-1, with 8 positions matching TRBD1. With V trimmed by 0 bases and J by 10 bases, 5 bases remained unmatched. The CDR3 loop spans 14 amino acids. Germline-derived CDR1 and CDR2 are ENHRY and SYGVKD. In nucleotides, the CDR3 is TGTGCCATCAGTGAGTCGACAGGGGTTGGAGAGCAGTTCTTC. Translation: CAISESTGVGEQFF.

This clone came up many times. The DNA of the CDR3 is TGTGCCACCCAGGGACAGGGGGCAGGCTATGGCTACACCTTC. Encoded protein: CATQGQGAGYGYTF. This chain links TRBV19 with TRBJ1-2; TRBD1 agrees at 12 bases. Germline V CDR1 and CDR2: LNHDA, SQIVND (reference sequence). V was pared by 10 bases and J by 4 bases, with 7 bases of the junction left unmatched. The CDR3 has 14 amino acids.

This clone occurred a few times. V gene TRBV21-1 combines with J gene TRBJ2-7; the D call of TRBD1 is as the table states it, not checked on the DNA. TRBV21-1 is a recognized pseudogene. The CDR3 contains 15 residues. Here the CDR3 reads CASSLTGTVSYEQYF. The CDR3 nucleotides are TGTGCCAGCAGTCTCACTGGGACAGTCTCCTACGAGCAGTACTTC.

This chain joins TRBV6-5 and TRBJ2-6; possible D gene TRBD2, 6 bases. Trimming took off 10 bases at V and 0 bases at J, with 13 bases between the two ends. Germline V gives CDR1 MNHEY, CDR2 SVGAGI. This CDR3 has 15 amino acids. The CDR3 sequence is CANADGSSGANVLTF. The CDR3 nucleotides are TGTGCCAACGCAGACGGGAGCTCTGGGGCCAACGTCCTGACTTTC.

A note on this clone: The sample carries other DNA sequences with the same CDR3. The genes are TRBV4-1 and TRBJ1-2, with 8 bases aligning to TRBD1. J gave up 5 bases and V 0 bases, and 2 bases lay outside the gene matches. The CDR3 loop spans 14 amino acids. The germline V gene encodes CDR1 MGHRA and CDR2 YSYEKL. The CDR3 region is CASSQDGTGYGYTF. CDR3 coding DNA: TGCGCCAGCAGCCAAGATGGGACAGGATATGGCTACACCTTC.